This T cell receptor (beta chain) was found in a study of blood T cell repertoires in COVID-19. Study background: Acute and convalescent COVID-19 specimens originated in the United States, Italy and Spain. T cells, B-cell-depleted T cells, or PBMCs provided the cDNA or gDNA that served as material.

V lost 3 bases and J lost 3; bases outside the gene matches: 2. The CDR3 covers 15 residues. The germline gives CDR1 KGHSH, CDR2 LQKENI. This clone occurred a few times. Authors' processing steps: Amplification with reference gene primers provided the estimates of nucleated cell counts. Using immunoSEQ multiplex PCR, the repertoire was profiled, and TCRdb retains in-frame clones only, with some absent. V and J calls and clone size are given by that table; D and trimming were obtained from the DNA. The table includes about 140,000 clones, over 70% detected once. The sequenced sample was peripheral blood. The chain recombines TRBV18 with TRBJ2-7, with 13 bases aligning to TRBD2. The clonotype originates from a man in his 70s who had recovered from COVID-19. As DNA, the CDR3 is TGTGCCAGCTCACCCGGACTAGCGGGGGTCTACGAGCAGTACTTC. Translating gives CASSPGLAGVYEQYF.